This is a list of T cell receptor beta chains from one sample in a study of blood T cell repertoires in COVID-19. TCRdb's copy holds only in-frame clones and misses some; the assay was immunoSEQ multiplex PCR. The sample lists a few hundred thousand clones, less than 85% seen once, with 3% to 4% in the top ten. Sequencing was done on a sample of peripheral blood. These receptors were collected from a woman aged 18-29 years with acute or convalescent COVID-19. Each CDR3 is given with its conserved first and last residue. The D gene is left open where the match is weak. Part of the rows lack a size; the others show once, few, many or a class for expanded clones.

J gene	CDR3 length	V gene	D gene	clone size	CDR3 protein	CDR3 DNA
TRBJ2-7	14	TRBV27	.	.	CASSQTGPKGEQYF	TGTGCCAGCAGTCAAACAGGGCCGAAGGGCGAGCAGTACTTC
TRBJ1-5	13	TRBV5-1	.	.	CASSLGGGQPQHF	TGCGCCAGCAGCTTGGGAGGGGGTCAGCCCCAGCATTTT
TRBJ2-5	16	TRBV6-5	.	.	CASSSLEHQGGETQYF	TGTGCCAGCAGTTCCCTCGAACATCAGGGTGGGGAGACCCAGTACTTC
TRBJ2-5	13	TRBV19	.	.	CASSTGTQETQYF	TGTGCCAGTAGTACCGGGACTCAAGAGACCCAGTACTTC
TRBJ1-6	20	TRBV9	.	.	CASSVDGRAGIYNDNSPLHF	TGTGCCAGCAGCGTAGACGGTCGGGCAGGGATTTATAACGATAATTCACCCCTCCACTTT
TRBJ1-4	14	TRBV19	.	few	CASNFGGRGEKLFF	TGTGCCAGTAATTTCGGGGGTCGGGGTGAAAAACTGTTTTTT
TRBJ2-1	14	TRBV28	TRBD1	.	CASSFTGASNEQFF	TGTGCCAGCAGTTTCACAGGGGCGTCGAATGAGCAGTTCTTC
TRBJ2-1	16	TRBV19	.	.	CASSPRADSSYNEQFF	TGTGCCAGTAGTCCCCGGGCAGACAGCTCCTACAATGAGCAGTTCTTC
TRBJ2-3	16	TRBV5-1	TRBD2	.	CASSLDIAGGTDTQYF	TGCGCCAGCAGCTTGGATATAGCGGGGGGCACAGATACGCAGTATTTT
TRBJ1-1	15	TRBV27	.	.	CASSLLRDTNTEAFF	TGTGCCAGCAGTTTACTGAGGGACACAAACACTGAAGCTTTCTTT
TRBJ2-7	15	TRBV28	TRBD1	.	CASSLRVDRAYEQYF	TGTGCCAGCAGTCTACGCGTGGACAGGGCTTACGAGCAGTACTTC
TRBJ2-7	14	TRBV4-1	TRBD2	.	CASSQGWGGYEQYF	TGCGCCAGCAGCCAGGGGTGGGGAGGGTACGAGCAGTACTTC
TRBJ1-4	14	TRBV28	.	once	CASSLPGESEKLFF	TGTGCCAGCAGTTTACCAGGGGAGAGTGAAAAACTGTTTTTT
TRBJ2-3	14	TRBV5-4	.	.	CASSYNIQRDTQYF	TGTGCCAGCAGTTATAATATCCAGAGGGATACGCAGTATTTT